This TCR beta chain originates from a study of blood T cell repertoires in COVID-19. Study background: Samples came from the United States, Italy and Spain, spanning acute and convalescent COVID-19. Sources were T cells, B-cell-depleted T cells, or PBMCs; the material itself was cDNA or gDNA.

The CDR3 is 15 amino acids. Germline V gene sequence: CDR1 SGHRS, CDR2 YFSETQ. V lost 0 bases and J 4 bases, leaving 11 bases between the germline ends. In the original workflow: By means of reference gene primer amplification, nucleated cell counts were estimated. Method: immunoSEQ multiplex PCR; TCRdb's copy keeps in-frame clones and lacks some. Clone size and the V and J calls come from that table; the DNA yielded D and trimming. The repertoire includes approximately 88,000 clones, approximately 87% of them detected once, and 14% sits in the top ten. The specimen sequenced was peripheral blood. This TCR was sampled from a woman in her seventies with acute or convalescent COVID-19. V gene TRBV5-1 combines with J gene TRBJ1-3, with D perhaps matching TRBD1 (5 bases). The CDR3 nucleotides read TGCGCCAGCAGCTTGGGGGGCCCCTCCGGAAACACCATATATTTT. This encodes CASSLGGPSGNTIYF.